This passage covers 6 T cell receptor beta chains from one sample sequenced in a study of blood T cell repertoires in COVID-19. The table came from immunoSEQ multiplex PCR; TCRdb's copy has only in-frame clones and leaves some out. Among a few hundred thousand clones listed, approximately 83% were seen once. Material: peripheral blood. The receptor set was obtained from a woman between 50 and 59 years old with acute or convalescent COVID-19.

V gene TRBV4-1 combines with J gene TRBJ1-5; a weak D match, TRBD1 (5 bases). The germline gives CDR1 MGHRA, CDR2 YSYEKL. This CDR3 spans 16 amino acids. V was shortened by 0 bases and J by 7 bases, with 16 bases between the two germline ends. The CDR3 reads CASSQEGRPGQQPQHF. CDR3 bases: TGCGCCAGCAGCCAAGAGGGGCGGCCAGGGCAACAGCCCCAGCATTTT.

J is TRBJ1-3 and V is TRBV28; D is perhaps TRBD1 (6 bases). The length of the CDR3 is 13 residues. The germline V and J ends were trimmed by 8 bases and 4 bases, with 12 bases remaining between them. Per the germline V gene, CDR1 is MDHEN and CDR2 is SYDVKM. The CDR3 spells CASGQQGGNTIYF. CDR3 in DNA: TGTGCCAGCGGGCAACAGGGAGGAAACACCATATATTTT.

The chain couples TRBV28 to TRBJ2-2; the match to TRBD1 covers 7 bases. Trimming at V came to 7 bases and at J to 4 bases, leaving 9 bases not matched to a gene. Germline CDR1 and CDR2: MDHEN and SYDVKM. The CDR3 is 15 residues long. DNA for the CDR3: TGTGCCAGCACAAACTCAGGGGGACGCACCGGGGAGCTGTTTTTT. Its translation is CASTNSGGRTGELFF.

The chain couples TRBV5-5 to TRBJ2-5; D is undetermined. The CDR3 covers 13 residues. V was shortened by 1 base and J by 5 bases, with 9 bases between the two germline ends. Germline V gives CDR1 SGHKS, CDR2 YYEKEE (reference sequence). CDR3 region: CASSLSGPETQYF. CDR3 bases: TGTGCCAGCAGCTTGAGTGGGCCGGAGACCCAGTACTTC.

This chain uses TRBV5-6 with TRBJ1-4, with 7 positions matching TRBD1. Germline assignment: CDR1 SGHDT and CDR2 YYEEEE. V lost 4 bases, J lost 8 bases, and 8 bases stayed unmatched. The CDR3 consists of 14 residues. CDR3 in amino acids: CASSQDRLGEKLFF. CDR3 DNA sequence: TGTGCCAGCAGCCAGGACAGGTTGGGGGAAAAACTGTTTTTT.

V is TRBV12-1 and J is TRBJ2-5; TRBD2 was called by the table and not checked on the DNA. TRBV12-1 counts as a pseudogene. The CDR3 totals 19 residues. The CDR3 DNA reads as TGTGCCAGCACCTCAATCTGGGGAGGGGCTAGCGGGATAGTAGAGACCCAGTACTTC. It codes for CASTSIWGGASGIVETQYF.